This TCR beta chain was sequenced in a study of tumor-infiltrating lymphocytes in localized non-small cell lung cancer. Study-level results: Only some patients had TCR sequencing, depending on available tissue.

On this clone: No antigen is known for it.

Sequenced by immunoSEQ multiplex PCR; TCRdb stores in-frame clones only, minus some. Of about 12,000 clones listed, about nine tenths are singletons. Sequenced input: lung tumor tissue. This receptor was obtained from a human donor with non-small cell lung cancer.

CDR3 sequence reads: CASRQAWGPGGYTF. The CDR3 DNA reads as TGCGCCAGCAGACAGGCTTGGGGGCCGGGTGGCTACACCTTC. The chain combines TRBV4-1 with TRBJ1-2; D is possibly TRBD1 (6 bases). Germline loops: CDR1 MGHRA, CDR2 YSYEKL. This CDR3 has 14 residues. V was pared by 6 bases and J by 7 bases, with 18 bases between.